This T cell receptor (beta chain) was identified in a study of vaccination and CD4 T cells after COVID-19. On this clonotype: Its antigen is still unknown.

Germline CDR1 reads SGHTA; CDR2 reads FQGNSA. The CDR3 spans 13 residues. The V and J ends lost 7 bases and 2 bases respectively, with 10 bases between them. Sequence data for DNA of cultured CD4+ T cells were generated by the Oncomine TCR Beta short-read assay. TCRdb analysed the PCR reads with MiXCR anew, one entry per CDR3 protein. The table lists around 23,000 distinct CDR3 sequences, roughly 40% of them singletons. Indicated time point: late sampling 161 to 241 days after vaccination in three convalescent patients. Treatment noted: roughly 10-day PBMC culture with coronavirus spike peptide pools or control peptides (ViraFEST assay). Peptide pool stimulation in ViraFEST expanded antigen-specific T cells, whose TCRs were then sequenced. Per-well cultures of two million PBMCs received roughly 9.8 IU/ml IL-2 and 10 ug/ml peptide pools. After 10 days of culture, CD4+ T cells were negatively selected.

The clonotype originates from a human donor who had recovered from COVID-19. V usage is TRBV7-2 and J usage is TRBJ2-3, with unresolved D. Sequencing was performed on CD4+ T cells from blood, cultured in vitro, taken about 7 months after SARS-CoV-2 vaccination. The CDR3 sequence: CASNWSPTDTQYF. For the CDR3, the DNA is TGTGCCAGCAACTGGTCGCCCACAGATACGCAGTATTTT.